A selection of T cell receptor beta chains follows, all from one sample in a study of T cell responses to AZD1222 COVID-19 vaccine. The repertoire was sequenced with immunoSEQ multiplex PCR; TCRdb's copy has only in-frame clones and lacks some. The table has about 97,000 clones, about four fifths seen once. Sequenced material: peripheral blood, taken on day 0 of AZD1222 vaccination. These receptors were obtained from an adult in good health. Both conserved end residues are part of each CDR3. D genes are given only for firm matches. Rows may omit the clone size; those that give it use once, few, many or a size class.

TRBV2	-	-	TRBJ2-1	TGTGCCAGCAGTGAAGCGCGGAATGAGCAGTTCTTC	CASSEARNEQFF
TRBV24-1	-	-	TRBJ1-4	TGTGCCACCAGTGACCAGGGGAGAGAAAAACTGTTTTTT	CATSDQGREKLFF
TRBV7-8	-	-	TRBJ1-5	TGTGCCAGCAGCCCGGGACGGCCGGAGAGCAATCAGCCCCAGCATTTT	CASSPGRPESNQPQHF
TRBV27	few	TRBD1	TRBJ1-5	TGTGCCAGCAGCTCTACTCCGGGACAGGGAAGCAATCAGCCCCAGCATTTT	CASSSTPGQGSNQPQHF
TRBV24-1	-	-	TRBJ2-5	TGTGCCACCAGTGATGCGACCACGTACCAAGAGACCCAGTACTTC	CATSDATTYQETQYF
TRBV6-5	-	-	TRBJ1-5	TGTGCCAGCAGTTCAAGGGGTGTCCTTCAGCCCCAGCATTTT	CASSSRGVLQPQHF
TRBV27	-	-	TRBJ2-5	TGTGCCAGCACCCCGTGCGAGGTCCAAGAGACCCAGTACTTC	CASTPCEVQETQYF
TRBV7-8	once	-	TRBJ1-2	TGTGCCAGCAGCCCTACCGTGCGGGATGGAAAAAGGGACTATGGCTACACCTTC	CASSPTVRDGKRDYGYTF
TRBV7-6	-	-	TRBJ1-5	TGTGCCAGCAGCTTAGACAGCAATCAGCCCCAGCATTTT	CASSLDSNQPQHF
TRBV18	-	TRBD1	TRBJ1-4	TGTGCCAGCTCACCACCTCTCCAGGGGGCAAAACTGTTTTTT	CASSPPLQGAKLFF
TRBV7-8	-	TRBD2	TRBJ2-1	TGTGCCAGCAGCTTAGAACAGAGACCCTTTAGACTAGCGGGGCACAATGAGCAGTTCTTC	CASSLEQRPFRLAGHNEQFF
TRBV4-1	medium-sized	-	TRBJ2-1	TGCGCCAGCAGCCCGAGCGCTTGGGGCAATGAGCAGTTCTTC	CASSPSAWGNEQFF
TRBV3-1/TRBV3-2	-	-	TRBJ2-3	TGTGCCAGCAGCCAAACACATACTAGCACAGATACGCAGTATTTT	CASSQTHTSTDTQYF
TRBV5-1	-	-	TRBJ1-6	TGCGCCAGCAGAGTTTGGTCACCCTTAGATAATTCACCCCTCCACTTT	CASRVWSPLDNSPLHF
TRBV12-3/TRBV12-4	-	-	TRBJ1-5	TGTGCCAGCAGTTTAAGCGGGTATAAGCCCCAGCATTTT	CASSLSGYKPQHF
TRBV29-1	once	-	TRBJ2-1	TGCAGCGTTTTGGACGGAATCAATGAGCAGTTCTTC	CSVLDGINEQFF
TRBV6-1	few	TRBD1	TRBJ1-3	TGTGCCAGCAGTGAAGGGCCGGGACAGGTAGAAAACACCATATATTTT	CASSEGPGQVENTIYF
TRBV5-1	-	TRBD1	TRBJ1-1	TGCGCCAGCAGCTACGACCTAACAGGGGGACTTGAAGCTTTCTTT	CASSYDLTGGLEAFF
TRBV11-3	-	-	TRBJ2-1	TGTGCCAGCAGCTTAGTGGCAGGGGGGGCGAATGAGCAGTTCTTC	CASSLVAGGANEQFF
TRBV3-1/TRBV3-2	-	-	TRBJ1-2	TGTGCCAGCACCCATTTCGGGGGCGGAGGGTATGGCTACACCTTC	CASTHFGGGGYGYTF
TRBV27	-	TRBD1	TRBJ1-5	TGTGCCAGCAGGGTTTTCGGACAGGGGGTAGGTCAGCCCCAGCATTTT	CASRVFGQGVGQPQHF
TRBV20-1	-	-	TRBJ1-1	TGCAGTGCTAGGGGGTGGGGCGAAGCTTTCTTT	CSARGWGEAFF
TRBV12-5	-	-	TRBJ1-1	TGTGCTAGTGGTTTGGGGGCGACCCGACGTGACACTGAAGCTTTCTTT	CASGLGATRRDTEAFF
TRBV6-5	-	-	TRBJ1-3	TGTGCCAGCAGTTTCCAGACAGGCTCAAACACCATATATTTT	CASSFQTGSNTIYF
TRBV18	-	-	TRBJ1-1	TGTGCCAGCTCACCCCGAAATGGGGGCACTGAAGCTTTCTTT	CASSPRNGGTEAFF
TRBV5-4	-	TRBD1	TRBJ2-7	TGTGCCAGCAGCTTAATGAACAGGGGAAGCTCCTACGAGCAGTACTTC	CASSLMNRGSSYEQYF
TRBV10-3	-	-	TRBJ1-1	TGTGCCATCAGTGGGGGGTTAAACACTGAAGCTTTCTTT	CAISGGLNTEAFF
TRBV7-2	-	-	TRBJ2-1	TGTGCCAGCAGCTTAGGCGCAGGATCTTACAATGAGCAGTTCTTC	CASSLGAGSYNEQFF
TRBV2	-	-	TRBJ1-3	TGTGCCAGCAGTCCCTCTGGGACACAAGGAAACACCATATATTTT	CASSPSGTQGNTIYF
TRBV6-5	-	TRBD1	TRBJ1-1	TGTGCCAGCAGTTTCCGGGACAGGGGATCTACTGAAGCTTTCTTT	CASSFRDRGSTEAFF
TRBV27	-	TRBD2	TRBJ2-2	TGTGCCAGCAGTTTATCGATATCGAGCGGGAGGGATACCGGGGAGCTGTTTTTT	CASSLSISSGRDTGELFF
TRBV28	-	-	TRBJ1-2	TGTGCCAGCAGTTTAGATTTTAACTATGGCTACACCTTC	CASSLDFNYGYTF
TRBV23-1	-	-	TRBJ1-5	TGCGCCAGCAGTCAACGACGAAGGGGGGGCAATCAGCCCCAGCATTTT	CASSQRRRGGNQPQHF
TRBV6-5	-	-	TRBJ1-1	TGTGCCAGCGCCCGGGACAATGAAGCTTTCTTT	CASARDNEAFF
TRBV9	-	TRBD1	TRBJ1-1	TGTGCCAGCAGCGTAGGACAGGGAACTGAAGCTTTCTTT	CASSVGQGTEAFF
TRBV12-2	-	-	TRBJ1-4	TGTGCAAGTCGCTTAGGAACGGGAGGCGAAAAACTGTTTTTT	CASRLGTGGEKLFF
TRBV7-2	-	-	TRBJ2-1	TGTGCCAGCAGCTTTTCGAGCGGTAGTTACAATGAGCAGTTCTTC	CASSFSSGSYNEQFF
TRBV9	-	-	TRBJ1-3	TGTGCCAGCAGCGGTGTGATCTCTGGAAACACCATATATTTT	CASSGVISGNTIYF
TRBV6-6	-	-	TRBJ1-3	TGTGCCAGCAGTACGGGGGGCTACGGAAACACCATATATTTT	CASSTGGYGNTIYF
TRBV11-2	-	TRBD1	TRBJ2-1	TGTGCCAGCAGCGCACAGGGGTTCTCCTACAATGAGCAGTTCTTC	CASSAQGFSYNEQFF